This T cell receptor (beta chain) was recorded in a study of T cell responses to AZD1222 COVID-19 vaccine. The study, taken as a whole, reports: Following two doses of AZD1222, Spike-specific TCR breadth and depth rose.

Turning to this clone: Its antigen is not identified.

This CDR3 spans 15 amino acids. The data were produced by immunoSEQ multiplex PCR, yet TCRdb's version contains in-frame clones alone and is incomplete. In the table there are approximately 70,000 clones, roughly 88% of which are singletons. The rearrangement uses TRBV21-1 and TRBJ1-6; the table calls TRBD1, which could not be checked here. TRBV21-1 is assigned pseudogene status. The source material was peripheral blood, sampled on day 0 of AZD1222 vaccination. The sequence came from an adult in good health. In DNA form, the CDR3 reads TGTGCCAGCAGCACGGACAGGGGCACCAATTCACCCCTCCACTTT. Amino acids: CASSTDRGTNSPLHF.